The sequence of this TCR beta chain was determined in a study of blood T cell repertoires in COVID-19. Original analysis: Reference gene primer amplification gave nucleated cell count estimates. Assay: immunoSEQ multiplex PCR; the TCRdb copy retains only in-frame clones and omits some. That table is the source of V, J and clone size, and D and trimming were worked out from the DNA. The sample includes 200,000 to 250,000 clones, roughly four fifths of them seen just once. Clinical history as reported by participants underpinned cohort assignment. Looked up from germline, CDR1 is GTSNPN and CDR2 is SVGIG (reference sequence). Trimming cost V 2 bases and J 4 bases, with 11 bases left between them. CDR3 size: 14 residues.

The sample consisted of PBMCs or T cells enriched from blood (not recorded which). This TCR derives from a woman between 55 and 75 years old who had recovered from COVID-19. The V gene is TRBV30, the J gene TRBJ2-2, with no clear D. The CDR3 spells CAWSSQHGTGELFF. CDR3 DNA: TGTGCCTGGAGTTCACAGCACGGCACCGGGGAGCTGTTTTTT.